The source of this TCR beta chain is a study of regulatory T cells in long-lasting Graves disease. Study results and limitations: Small numbers of samples may have cut accuracy.

Concerning this clonotype: Antigen specificity is unknown.

This CDR3 spans 16 amino acids. The V gene lost 6 bases and the J gene lost 2 bases, with 17 bases spanning the gap. CDR1 and CDR2 from the germline V gene are SEHNR and FQNEAQ (reference sequence). The time point here: newly diagnosed GD, antithyroid drugs for less than 3 months. Following extraction of RNA from PBMCs, that RNA was used to make the TCR library. TCR beta libraries were built with iRepertoire HTBI primers and Arm-PCR of CDR3 regions. TCRdb passed the multiplex PCR reads through MiXCR, listing each CDR3 protein once. The table has 550,000 to 650,000 distinct CDR3 sequences, 16% seen once. These data also formed part of another study, on T cells in Graves' hyperthyroidism and ophthalmopathy. That work adds: The study used the HTBI primer set for a first-round RT-PCR of the TCR CDR3.

The source of this sequence is a man aged 18 to 29 with Graves disease. Sequenced here: peripheral blood mononuclear cells (PBMCs), sampled at new diagnosis, from a patient treated with antithyroid drugs. V is TRBV7-9 and J is TRBJ2-1, with D maybe TRBD2 (6 bases). CDR3 bases: TGTGCCAGCAGTCGGGTTAGCGGTTTGACCTACAATGAGCAGTTCTTC. Residues: CASSRVSGLTYNEQFF.